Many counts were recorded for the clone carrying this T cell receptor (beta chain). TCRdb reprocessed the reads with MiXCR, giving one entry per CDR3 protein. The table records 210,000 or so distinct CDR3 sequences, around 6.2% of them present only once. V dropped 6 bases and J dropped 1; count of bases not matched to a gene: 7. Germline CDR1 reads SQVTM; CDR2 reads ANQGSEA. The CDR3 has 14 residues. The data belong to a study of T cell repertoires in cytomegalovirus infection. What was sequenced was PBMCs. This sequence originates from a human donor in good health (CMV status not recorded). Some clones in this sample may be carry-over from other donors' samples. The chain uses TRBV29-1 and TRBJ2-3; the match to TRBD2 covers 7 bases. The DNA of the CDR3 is TGCAGCGTGAGCTTGAGCGGGGGCACAGATACGCAGTATTTT. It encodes CSVSLSGGTDTQYF.